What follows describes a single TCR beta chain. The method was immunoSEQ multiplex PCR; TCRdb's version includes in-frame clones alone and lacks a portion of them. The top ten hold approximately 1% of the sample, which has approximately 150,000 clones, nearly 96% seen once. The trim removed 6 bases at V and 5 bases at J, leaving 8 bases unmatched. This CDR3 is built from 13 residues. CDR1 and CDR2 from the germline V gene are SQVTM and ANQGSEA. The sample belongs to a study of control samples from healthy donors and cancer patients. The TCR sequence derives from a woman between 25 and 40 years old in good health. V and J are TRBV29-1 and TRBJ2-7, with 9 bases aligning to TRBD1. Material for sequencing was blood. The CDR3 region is CSVSKQGANEQYF. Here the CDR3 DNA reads TGCAGCGTGTCGAAACAGGGGGCTAACGAGCAGTACTTC.